This record concerns one TCR beta chain sequence. This record belongs to a study of PD-L1 blockade in urothelial cancer. Some clones are missing from TCRdb's copy, which holds only in-frame ones; the method was immunoSEQ multiplex PCR. The profile shows tens of thousands of clones, around 80% of them singletons. The CDR3 spans 16 residues. Germline CDR1 is SNHLY and CDR2 is FYNNEI. Unmatched junction bases numbered 12, after V lost 6 bases and J lost 7 bases. Sample contribution per patient ranged from 1 to 8, covering pretreatment and on-treatment. The sample here was PBMCs, taken around atezolizumab (anti-PD-L1) treatment. The sequence was collected from a man in his 70s with urothelial cancer. The rearrangement links TRBV2 to TRBJ1-1; 12 bases agree with TRBD1. The CDR3 protein is CASSDPGQGAGSEAFF. The DNA for the CDR3 is TGTGCCAGCAGCGACCCGGGACAGGGGGCGGGGAGTGAAGCTTTCTTT.